A single sample is the source of the 5 T cell receptor beta chains below, sequenced in a study of response to subunit inactivated influenza vaccine. TCRdb passed the RT-PCR reads through MiXCR, listing each CDR3 protein once. The sample has 530,000 or so distinct CDR3 sequences, roughly 25% seen once. Sample: CD4+ T cells sorted from PBMCs, taken roughly 5 days after vaccination. These receptors came from a man aged 50-59 years who received an inactivated influenza vaccine.

This clonotype was seen a handful of times. The chain joins TRBV15 to TRBJ1-1; 7 bases are a match to TRBD1. The V segment lost 1 base and the J segment 1 base; nucleotides outside the gene matches: 6. The CDR3 has 16 amino acids. CDR1 is LNHNV and CDR2 is YYDKDF in the germline V gene (reference sequence). CDR3 protein: CATSRAARTGNTEAFF. In DNA, the CDR3 is TGTGCCACCAGCAGAGCTGCCCGGACAGGGAACACTGAAGCTTTCTTT.

The chain uses TRBV6-5 and TRBJ1-2, with 9 positions matching TRBD1. The CDR3 contains 14 residues. Trimming at V came to 4 bases and at J to 5 bases, leaving 5 bases not matched to a gene. Looked up from germline, CDR1 is MNHEY and CDR2 is SVGAGI. The DNA of the CDR3 is TGTGCCAGCAGTTCCGGGACAGGGATTTATGGCTACACCTTC. This translates into CASSSGTGIYGYTF.

A few counts support this clonotype. The CDR3 region has the DNA TGCAGTGCTTCTTCCGGTGGCAATCAGCCCCAGCATTTT. Translated, it gives CSASSGGNQPQHF. V is TRBV20-1 and J is TRBJ1-5, with no clear D. This CDR3 has 13 residues. Per germline, CDR1 DFQATT and CDR2 SNEGSKA (reference sequence). Trimming removed 5 bases at V and 2 bases at J, with 10 bases between.

This clonotype was recorded a few times. V gene TRBV28 combines with J gene TRBJ2-1, with 13 bases identical to TRBD2. V was clipped by 2 bases and J by 9 bases; unmatched bases: 10. The germline CDR1 and CDR2 sequences are MDHEN and SYDVKM. The CDR3 totals 17 residues. CDR3: CASSLNTGLAGVAEQFF. As DNA, the CDR3 is TGTGCCAGCAGTTTAAATACAGGACTAGCGGGAGTAGCTGAGCAGTTCTTC.

This clonotype was detected a few times. V usage is TRBV18 and J usage is TRBJ2-7, with D hard to call. This CDR3 comprises 15 residues. V dropped 2 bases and J dropped 5 bases, with 16 bases sitting between them. Germline lookup yields CDR1 KGHSH and CDR2 LQKENI. CDR3 sequence: CASSPRAGSLDEQYF. The CDR3 nucleotides are TGTGCCAGCTCACCAAGGGCAGGATCACTTGACGAGCAGTACTTC.